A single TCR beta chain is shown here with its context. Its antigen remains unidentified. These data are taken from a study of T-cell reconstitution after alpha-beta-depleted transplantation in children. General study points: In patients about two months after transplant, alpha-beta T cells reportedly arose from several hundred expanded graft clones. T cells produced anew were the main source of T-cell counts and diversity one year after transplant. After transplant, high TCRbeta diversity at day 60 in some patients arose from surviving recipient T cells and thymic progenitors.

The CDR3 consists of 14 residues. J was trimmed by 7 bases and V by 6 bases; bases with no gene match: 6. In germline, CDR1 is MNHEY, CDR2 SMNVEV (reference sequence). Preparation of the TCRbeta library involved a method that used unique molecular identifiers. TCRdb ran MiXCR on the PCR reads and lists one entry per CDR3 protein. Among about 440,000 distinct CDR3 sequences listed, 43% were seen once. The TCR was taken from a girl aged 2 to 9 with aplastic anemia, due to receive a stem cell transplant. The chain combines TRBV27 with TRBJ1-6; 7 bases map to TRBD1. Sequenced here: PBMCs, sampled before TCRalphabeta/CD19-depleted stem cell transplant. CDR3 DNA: TGTGCCAGCAGCTCTAGGGGGCAAAATTCACCCCTCCACTTT. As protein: CASSSRGQNSPLHF.